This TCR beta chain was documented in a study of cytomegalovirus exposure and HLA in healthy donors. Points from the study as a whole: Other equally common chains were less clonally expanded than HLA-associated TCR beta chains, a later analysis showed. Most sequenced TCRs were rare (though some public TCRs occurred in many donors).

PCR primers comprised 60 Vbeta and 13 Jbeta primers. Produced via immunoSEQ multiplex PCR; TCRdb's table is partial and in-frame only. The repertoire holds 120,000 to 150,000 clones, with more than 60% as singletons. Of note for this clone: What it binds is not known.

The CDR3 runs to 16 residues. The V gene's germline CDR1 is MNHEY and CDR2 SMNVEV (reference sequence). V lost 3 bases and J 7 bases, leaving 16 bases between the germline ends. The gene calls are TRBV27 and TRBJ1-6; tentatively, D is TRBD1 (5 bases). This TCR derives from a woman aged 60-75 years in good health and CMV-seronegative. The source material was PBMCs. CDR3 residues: CASSFLTRQGNSPLHF. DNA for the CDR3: TGTGCCAGCAGTTTTCTAACGAGGCAGGGCAATTCACCCCTCCACTTT.